This is a list of T cell receptor beta chains from one sample in a study of pediatric ulcerative colitis. Assay used: immunoSEQ multiplex PCR; TCRdb lists only in-frame clones, some missing. The data hold about 35,000 clones, with 81% observed a single time. The source material was gut tissue. Source of these receptors: a boy between 10 and 17 years old with mild ulcerative colitis. Both conserved end residues are part of each CDR3. Fields, in order: J gene, V gene, D gene, CDR3 protein. D genes are given only for firm matches.

TRBJ2-5,TRBV4-2,TRBD2,CASSPGLAGDQETQYF
TRBJ2-7,TRBV30,.,CAWSKGNYEQYF
TRBJ2-1,TRBV12-2,.,CASRLKICGGLLNEQFF
TRBJ1-2,TRBV20-1,TRBD1,CSARTGNGYTF
TRBJ2-7,TRBV7-8,.,CASSLHPPGSPSYEQYF
TRBJ2-1,TRBV11-2,.,CASSLRALRKNEQFF
TRBJ2-7,TRBV19,TRBD1,CASSMLGTGGSYEQYF
TRBJ1-2,TRBV7-6,.,CASSLEGLYGYTF
TRBJ1-6,TRBV6-7,.,CAAGGGGSGPATLHF
TRBJ1-2,TRBV18,.,CASSISLGANYGYTF
TRBJ1-1,TRBV5-1,TRBD1,CASSWGQGDTEAFF
TRBJ2-7,TRBV5-1,.,CASSLSAALSYEQYF
TRBJ1-2,TRBV27,.,CASALFVGTLYGYTF
TRBJ2-3,TRBV5-4,TRBD1,CASSGRDRDTQYF
TRBJ2-3,TRBV7-9,.,CASSPVRVAYTQYF
TRBJ1-1,TRBV11-2,.,CASSNRGATEAFF
TRBJ2-4,TRBV2,.,CAIRPEVAKNIQYF
TRBJ2-2,TRBV11-3,.,CASSFLGPNTGELFF
TRBJ2-7,TRBV7-2,.,CASSLVIYEQYF
TRBJ1-2,TRBV5-8,.,CASSLVARDYGYTF
TRBJ2-3,TRBV5-1,.,CASSPHWGKKSDTQYF
TRBJ2-2,TRBV7-2,.,CASSSIVVGELFF
TRBJ2-7,TRBV11-2,TRBD1,CASSLAGQAYEQYF